These 24 T cell receptor beta chains originate from one sample sequenced in a study of cytomegalovirus exposure and HLA in healthy donors. Measured with immunoSEQ multiplex PCR; TCRdb has only the in-frame clones, and not every one. This sample has roughly 120,000 clones; over 85% occur once, and the top ten carry 1.5% to 2%. Sequences were obtained from PBMCs. These TCRs come from a woman aged 18-35 years in good health and CMV-seronegative.

V usage is TRBV2 and J usage is TRBJ2-1; D might be TRBD2 (6 bases). Trimming left V 6 bases short and J 8 bases short, with 14 bases between. The V gene's germline CDR1 is SNHLY and CDR2 FYNNEI. CDR3 length equals 13 residues. CDR3 bases: TGTGCCAGCAGCGGGGACTTTGGCGATGAGCAGTTCTTC. It is translated as CASSGDFGDEQFF. Full variable domain (rest looked up from reference TRBV2 and TRBJ2-1): EPEVTQTPSHQVTQMGQEVILRCVPISNHLYFYWYRQILGQKVEFLVSFYNNEISEKSEIFDDQFSVERPDGSNFTLKIRSTKLEDSAMYFCASSGDFGDEQFFGPGTRLTVL.

The rearrangement links TRBV15 to TRBJ2-3, with D possibly being TRBD1 (6 bases). CDR1 and CDR2 from the germline V gene are LNHNV and YYDKDF (reference sequence). The CDR3 loop spans 16 amino acids. V shed 1 base and J shed 2 bases, with 13 bases lying between them. The CDR3 DNA follows: TGTGCCACCAGCAGAGGGGACACTGCCCCCACAGATACGCAGTATTTT. This translates into CATSRGDTAPTDTQYF. The full variable domain, with the rest looked up from reference TRBV15 and TRBJ2-3, is DAMVIQNPRYQVTQFGKPVTLSCSQTLNHNVMYWYQQKSSQAPKLLFHYYDKDFNNEADTPDNFQSRRPNTSFCFLDIRSPGLGDTAMYLCATSRGDTAPTDTQYFGPGTRLTVL.

V is TRBV28 and J is TRBJ2-3; 7 bases map to TRBD1. V shed 6 bases, J shed 0 bases, and the junction held 9 bases outside the gene matches. The CDR3 runs 16 residues. CDR1 MDHEN and CDR2 SYDVKM come from the germline V gene. CDR3: CASRPRQGPSTDTQYF. The CDR3 DNA reads TGTGCCAGCAGACCACGACAGGGCCCTAGCACAGATACGCAGTATTTT.

The chain couples TRBV4-3 to TRBJ1-4; TRBD1 is a possible D gene (6 bases). The CDR3 is 15 amino acids. Trimming left V 5 bases short and J 7 bases short, with 17 bases between. Germline assignment: CDR1 LGHNA and CDR2 YSLEER. Here the CDR3 reads CASSTLTGRSEKLFF. The CDR3 nucleotides read TGCGCCAGCAGCACCCTGACAGGAAGGTCTGAAAAACTGTTTTTT.

The chain employs TRBV28 and TRBJ2-7; 10 bases match TRBD1. The V gene's germline CDR1 is MDHEN and CDR2 SYDVKM. There are 14 residues in the CDR3. The DNA of the CDR3 is TGTGCCAGCAGCCCGGGCCAGGGACAGGGGAATTTGCAGGTC. Protein product: CASSPGQGQGNLQV.

The rearrangement links TRBV28 to TRBJ1-2, with a tentative D call TRBD1 (6 bases). The CDR3 loop spans 14 amino acids. Germline V CDR1 and CDR2: MDHEN, SYDVKM. V lost 8 bases and J lost 1, with 14 bases in between. CDR3 coding DNA: TGTGCCAGCGGAAGACCACAGGGTAACTATGGCTACACCTTC. Its translation is CASGRPQGNYGYTF.

This chain joins TRBV4-2 and TRBJ1-4; D not certain. This CDR3 comprises 16 residues. CDR1 and CDR2 (germline): LGHNA, YNFKEQ. V dropped 4 bases and J dropped 6 bases, with 18 bases sitting between them. The CDR3 sequence is CASSPRAGYLDEKLFF. The CDR3 nucleotides read TGTGCCAGCAGCCCCCGTGCGGGCTACCTGGATGAAAAACTGTTTTTT.

The sample holds a few counts of this clone. This chain connects TRBV9 to TRBJ1-6; D uncertain. V lost 4 bases, J lost 9 bases, and 11 bases lay in between. This CDR3 contains 13 residues. Germline V gene sequence: CDR1 SGDLS, CDR2 YYNGEE. The CDR3 bases are TGTGCCAGCAGCCCAAACCAGGCTTCACCCCTCCACTTT. Amino acid sequence: CASSPNQASPLHF.

The V call is TRBV5-4, the J call TRBJ1-6, with 7 nucleotides matching TRBD1. Germline trimming cut 4 bases from V and 0 bases from J; bases unmatched to any gene: 10. Germline CDR1 reads SGHNT; CDR2 reads YYREEE (reference sequence). The CDR3 totals 18 residues. CDR3: CASSPRDSPSSYNSPLHF. CDR3 in DNA: TGTGCCAGCAGCCCTCGGGACAGTCCAAGCTCCTATAATTCACCCCTCCACTTT.

The rearrangement joins TRBV7-2 to TRBJ2-7, with 9 bases aligning to TRBD2. Germline loops: CDR1 SGHTA, CDR2 FQGNSA. The V gene end was trimmed by 3 bases and the J gene end by 0 bases; junction bases not matched to a gene: 0. The CDR3 is made up of 14 amino acids. CDR3 bases: TGTGCCAGCAGCTTTAGCGGGAGCTCCTACGAGCAGTACTTC. Amino acids: CASSFSGSSYEQYF.

This clone was recorded only once. The chain carries TRBV19 and TRBJ2-7, with 10 bases that match TRBD2. V lost 3 bases to trimming and J lost 3 bases; unmatched junction nucleotides: 2. Germline V gives CDR1 LNHDA, CDR2 SQIVND (reference sequence). The CDR3 extends over 14 amino acids. This CDR3 is CASSISGRSYEQYF. CDR3 nucleotides: TGTGCCAGTAGTATTAGCGGGAGGAGCTACGAGCAGTACTTC.

This clone showed up just once. This sequence joins TRBV21-1 and TRBJ2-3; the listed D gene, TRBD2, was not tested against the DNA. TRBV21-1 is flagged as a pseudogene. CDR3 length: 19 residues. CDR3 amino acids: CASSYPGTSETFTTDTQYF. The CDR3 DNA follows: TGTGCCAGCAGCTACCCCGGGACTAGCGAGACCTTTACCACAGATACGCAGTATTTT.

The chain links TRBV4-1 to TRBJ2-7; D possibly corresponds to TRBD2 (6 bases). The CDR3 sequence is 16 residues long. The V end was cut by 1 base, the J end by 9 bases, with 22 bases between. CDR1 and CDR2 from the germline V gene are MGHRA and YSYEKL. CDR3 sequence reads: CASSQVSGGDPTRQYF. CDR3 DNA: TGCGCCAGCAGCCAAGTTTCCGGCGGGGACCCTACGAGGCAGTACTTC.

The V call is TRBV6-6, the J call TRBJ1-2; 9 bases match TRBD1. This CDR3 comprises 16 residues. Germline V gene data show CDR1 as MNHNY and CDR2 as SVGAGI (reference sequence). V dropped 2 bases and J dropped 4; count of bases not matched to a gene: 8. CDR3 amino acids: CASSYRFGTGSYGYTF. The CDR3 bases are TGTGCCAGCAGTTACCGATTTGGGACAGGGAGCTATGGCTACACCTTC.

V and J are TRBV9 and TRBJ1-6; 10 nucleotides match TRBD1. From germline, CDR1 is SGDLS and CDR2 YYNGEE. The J segment lost 9 bases and the V segment lost 3 bases, leaving 6 bases of the junction unmatched. This CDR3 spans 15 amino acids. The chain's CDR3 is CASSGGQGRISPLHF. The CDR3, as DNA: TGTGCCAGCAGCGGGGGACAGGGGAGGATTTCACCCCTCCACTTT.

The chain has TRBV10-1 and TRBJ2-2, with TRBD2 as a possible D gene (5 bases). V was pared by 8 bases and J by 3 bases, with 10 bases between. Germline CDR1 WNHNN, CDR2 SYGVQD (reference sequence). CDR3 length: 13 residues. For the CDR3, the DNA is TGCGCCAGCTCCAGCGGTTACACCGGGGAGCTGTTTTTT. It codes for CASSSGYTGELFF.

The rearrangement links TRBV6-1 to TRBJ2-3; possibly TRBD1 for D (6 bases). CDR1 is MNHNS, CDR2 SASEGT, per germline. The length of the CDR3 is 14 residues. The V end lost 2 bases, the J end lost 0 bases, and 6 bases lay between the germline ends. CDR3 DNA: TGTGCCAGCAGTGAAACAGGGAGCACAGATACGCAGTATTTT. Translation gives CASSETGSTDTQYF.

The chain employs TRBV7-2 and TRBJ1-2; no clear D. Germline-derived CDR1 and CDR2 are SGHTA and FQGNSA. The CDR3 consists of 17 residues. V gave up 7 bases and J gave up 6 bases, with 27 bases separating them. CDR3 residues: CASTAGGRQNLGDGYTF. In DNA, the CDR3 is TGTGCCAGCACCGCCGGCGGTAGGCAGAACCTCGGGGATGGCTACACCTTC.

This clone was seen just once. The chain links TRBV29-1 to TRBJ2-1; TRBD2 might be the D (5 bases). This CDR3 comprises 14 residues. In germline, CDR1 is SQVTM, CDR2 ANQGSEA. V lost 2 bases to trimming and J lost 0 bases, with 8 bases between them. The CDR3: CSVERTHSYNEQFF. The CDR3 bases are TGCAGCGTTGAAAGGACTCACTCCTACAATGAGCAGTTCTTC.

Only a few counts were recorded for this clone. The CDR3 DNA is TGTGCCAGCAGCTTAGGAGGGGGGGGCGAGCAGTACTTC. Translated, it gives CASSLGGGGEQYF. The V gene is TRBV7-6, the J gene TRBJ2-7; D might be TRBD2 (7 bases). The CDR3 runs to 13 residues. Germline CDR1 reads SGHVS; CDR2 reads FNYEAQ. Deletions cut 1 base from V and 6 bases from J, with 10 bases between.

This sequence joins TRBV9 and TRBJ2-7; D might be TRBD2 (5 bases). The V end lost 0 bases, the J end lost 0 bases, and 10 bases lay between the germline ends. Germline CDR1 is SGDLS and CDR2 is YYNGEE. The CDR3 is 15 residues long. This CDR3 is CASSVELGPSYEQYF. The DNA for the CDR3 is TGTGCCAGCAGCGTAGAACTAGGGCCCTCCTACGAGCAGTACTTC.

This clone came up once. This rearrangement joins TRBV7-2 to TRBJ2-1; tentative D call: TRBD1 (6 bases). V was trimmed by 5 bases and J by 3 bases, leaving 14 bases between them. The CDR3 sequence is 15 residues long. The germline V gene encodes CDR1 SGHTA and CDR2 FQGNSA. CDR3 region: CASSLRTVLYNEQFF. The DNA of the CDR3 is TGTGCCAGCAGCCTTCGGACAGTTCTCTACAATGAGCAGTTCTTC.

This rearrangement joins TRBV7-9 to TRBJ2-3, with D possibly TRBD2 on 6 matching bases. This CDR3 contains 18 residues. Germline V CDR1 and CDR2: SEHNR, FQNEAQ (reference sequence). V gave up 4 bases and J gave up 6 bases, with 26 bases separating them. The CDR3, as DNA: TGTGCCAGCAGCTCAACCCGGATGGCGGGGCTAAAAAGGGATACGCAGTATTTT. This encodes CASSSTRMAGLKRDTQYF.

This chain uses TRBV29-1 with TRBJ2-3; TRBD2 is a possible D gene (6 bases). The CDR3 has 14 residues. Germline-derived CDR1 and CDR2 are SQVTM and ANQGSEA. Trimming removed 4 bases from V and 1 base from J, with 12 bases in between. The CDR3 loop is CSVGPGVRTDTQYF. The CDR3 nucleotides are TGCAGCGTTGGTCCGGGAGTCCGCACAGATACGCAGTATTTT.